Following are 5 T cell receptor beta chains from one sample sequenced in a study of blood T cell repertoires in COVID-19 (dated by TCRdb to 2018 to 2021). The method was the immunoSEQ multiplex PCR assay. TCRdb holds this immuneACCESS table with in-frame rearrangements only. Some clones are missing; in checked studies, unresolved V genes explain under half, and the rest has no known cause. Across this sample there are tens of thousands of clones, with approximately 80% seen only once. Together, the top ten hold roughly 28% of the sample. Specimen: peripheral blood. Receptors originate from a man aged 65-85 years with acute or convalescent COVID-19.

The gene calls are TRBV7-8 and TRBJ2-2, with 12 bases lining up with TRBD2. The ends lost 5 bases at V and 2 bases at J; junction bases unmatched: 9. Germline CDR1 and CDR2: SGHVS and FQNEAQ. The CDR3 has 18 amino acids. The CDR3 sequence is CASSVRQLAGGNTGELFF. The DNA for the CDR3 is TGTGCCAGCAGCGTCCGTCAACTAGCGGGAGGAAACACCGGGGAGCTGTTTTTT. Variable domain in full (rest from reference TRBV7-8 and TRBJ2-2): GAGVSQSPRYKVAKRGQDVALRCDPISGHVSLFWYQQALGQGPEFLTYFQNEAQLDKSGLPSDRFFAERPEGSVSTLKIQRTQQEDSAVYLCASSVRQLAGGNTGELFFGEGSRLTVL.

This chain connects TRBV19 to TRBJ2-5; 7 bases are a match to TRBD1. Germline CDR1 is LNHDA and CDR2 is SQIVND (reference sequence). With V trimmed by 5 bases and J by 2 bases, 8 bases remained unmatched. The CDR3 extends over 15 amino acids. The CDR3 loop is CASSPLQGLQETQYF. DNA of the CDR3: TGTGCCAGTAGTCCTCTACAGGGGCTTCAAGAGACCCAGTACTTC. Using reference TRBV19 and TRBJ2-5 for the parts outside the CDR3, the full variable domain is DGGITQSPKYLFRKEGQNVTLSCEQNLNHDAMYWYRQDPGQGLRLIYYSQIVNDFQKGDIAEGYSVSREKKESFPLTVTSAQKNPTAFYLCASSPLQGLQETQYFGPGTRLLVL.

The J gene is TRBJ1-1, the V gene TRBV5-1; the match to TRBD1 covers 7 bases. V trimming: 0 bases; J trimming: 4 bases; junction bases outside the gene matches: 3. Germline V gene lookup returns CDR1 SGHRS and CDR2 YFSETQ. The CDR3 covers 14 residues. The CDR3 sequence: CASSLVGGFTEAFF. In DNA, the CDR3 is TGCGCCAGCAGCTTGGTAGGGGGCTTCACTGAAGCTTTCTTT. The complete variable domain, with remaining parts taken from reference TRBV5-1 and TRBJ1-1, reads KAGVTQTPRYLIKTRGQQVTLSCSPISGHRSVSWYQQTPGQGLQFLFEYFSETQRNKGNFPGRFSGRQFSNSRSEMNVSTLELGDSALYLCASSLVGGFTEAFFGQGTRLTVV.

The rearrangement links TRBV12-3 or TRBV12-4 to TRBJ2-1; TRBD2 matches 10 bases. Germline trimming cut 11 bases from V and 7 bases from J; bases unmatched to any gene: 8. This CDR3 region has 13 residues. The CDR3 DNA is TGTGCCTCTAACCCTAGCGGGAGTAATGAGCAGTTCTTC. This encodes CASNPSGSNEQFF.

This clone was detected a few times. The CDR3 DNA reads as TGTGCCAGCAGCCCGCATCAACAGGGGAGAAACACTGAAGCTTTCTTT. This sequence encodes CASSPHQQGRNTEAFF. The V gene is TRBV7-9, the J gene TRBJ1-1, with 7 bases identical to TRBD1. The CDR3 length is 16 residues. Trimming removed 5 bases from V and 2 bases from J; junction bases left unmatched: 11. The V gene's germline CDR1 is SEHNR and CDR2 FQNEAQ (reference sequence).